This passage covers 23 T cell receptor beta chains from one sample sequenced in a study of T cell repertoires in aging, cancer and after chemotherapy. TRB rearrangements spanning V, D and J were amplified using mixed TRB-A/B primers. TCRdb fed the multiplex PCR reads into MiXCR, producing one record per CDR3 protein. The data hold thousands of distinct CDR3 sequences, with more than 25% observed a single time. TCR beta rearrangements were amplified from peripheral blood genomic DNA. The sequenced sample was blood. The receptor set was obtained from a human donor in good health.

The chain combines TRBV15 with TRBJ2-7; the D gene is possibly TRBD1 (5 bases). The CDR3 runs to 13 residues. V was cut by 5 bases and J by 4 bases, with 12 bases left in between. CDR1 and CDR2 (germline): LNHNV, YYDKDF (reference sequence). The CDR3 nucleotides read TGTGCCACCAGCTCAAGGGGCCGTTACGAGCAGTACTTC. Its translation is CATSSRGRYEQYF.

Of note for this clonotype: A much larger clone sits a single nucleotide away, making a read error possible. The gene calls are TRBV12-3 or TRBV12-4 and TRBJ2-7, with 8 bases matching TRBD1. This CDR3 spans 15 amino acids. J gave up 0 bases and V 4 bases, and 5 bases lay outside the gene matches. The CDR3 region is CASSSRDRSSYEQYF. CDR3 nucleotide sequence: TGTGCCAGCAGTTCCAGGGACAGGAGCTCCTACGAGCAGTACTTC.

The V gene is TRBV6-2 or TRBV6-3, the J gene TRBJ2-3; 10 bases fit TRBD2. This CDR3 has 19 amino acids. Germline CDR1 reads MNHEY; CDR2 reads SVGEGT. The junction had 17 bases not matched to a gene; V was cut back by 6 bases and J by 2 bases. Written as DNA, the CDR3 is TGTGCCAGCAGCTCCCCCCATACCTTGCTAGCGGGGGTCACAGATACGCAGTATTTT. Translation gives CASSSPHTLLAGVTDTQYF.

This clonotype is deemed medium-sized. The chain links TRBV29-1 to TRBJ2-7; 9 bases match TRBD2. V dropped 7 bases and J dropped 3; count of bases not matched to a gene: 13. The germline V gene encodes CDR1 SQVTM and CDR2 ANQGSEA. The CDR3 totals 15 residues. CDR3 coding DNA: TGCAGCGCCCGGCTAGCGGGACGTCCCATCTACGAGCAGTACTTC. Protein sequence: CSARLAGRPIYEQYF.

The V gene is TRBV14, the J gene TRBJ2-7; D is possibly TRBD2 (6 bases). This CDR3 region has 12 residues. Trimming pared 6 bases from V and 7 bases from J, leaving 13 bases between. CDR1 is SGHDN and CDR2 is FVKESK in the germline V gene. CDR3 sequence: CASRDAGGEQYF. The CDR3 bases are TGTGCCAGCAGGGACGCAGGAGGGGAGCAGTACTTC.

The CDR3 loop reads CASSPRVEVFNNEQFF. The CDR3, as DNA: TGTGCCAGCAGCCCCAGGGTCGAGGTGTTCAACAATGAGCAGTTCTTC. V gene TRBV7-4 combines with J gene TRBJ2-1, with a tentative D call TRBD1 (5 bases). V was pared by 5 bases and J by 5 bases, with 19 bases between. The CDR3 has 16 residues. Germline V gene data show CDR1 as SGHVT and CDR2 as SQSDAQ.

A note on this clonotype: A read error is possible here, since a much larger clone lies one base away. The rearrangement links TRBV19 to TRBJ2-6; D might be TRBD1 (5 bases). Germline values: CDR1 LNHDA, CDR2 SQIVND (reference sequence). This CDR3 region has 14 residues. The CDR3: CAGSIRVGANVLTF. The CDR3 nucleotides read TGTGCCGGTAGTATCAGGGTTGGGGCCAACGTCCTGACTTTC.

This clonotype is medium-sized in the sample. The chain carries TRBV18 and TRBJ2-1, with TRBD1 matching over 9 bases. The CDR3 spans 14 residues. From germline, CDR1 is KGHSH and CDR2 LQKENI. V shed 3 bases, J shed 9 bases, and the junction held 6 bases outside the gene matches. The CDR3 sequence: CASSPGQGSTEQFF. CDR3 coding DNA: TGTGCCAGCTCACCGGGACAGGGAAGTACTGAGCAGTTCTTC.

This clonotype came up once. DNA for the CDR3: TGTGCCAGCAGTTTCTGGCGCCTGAACACTGAAGCTTTCTTT. Translation: CASSFWRLNTEAFF. The chain recombines TRBV27 with TRBJ1-1; no reliable D call. Germline CDR1 MNHEY, CDR2 SMNVEV (reference sequence). V lost 3 bases to trimming and J lost 0 bases, with 8 bases between them. The CDR3 runs to 14 residues.

The chain combines TRBV6-5 with TRBJ2-2, with 8 bases identical to TRBD1. V dropped 6 bases and J dropped 5; count of bases not matched to a gene: 8. The CDR3 has 15 amino acids. The germline CDR1 and CDR2 sequences are MNHEY and SVGAGI. Here the CDR3 reads CASRARGLETGELFF. The CDR3 DNA follows: TGTGCCAGCAGGGCCAGGGGGCTGGAGACCGGGGAGCTGTTTTTT.

The V and J genes are TRBV6-1 and TRBJ2-5, with TRBD1 identical over 7 bases. Germline-derived CDR1 and CDR2 are MNHNS and SASEGT. The trim removed 8 bases at V and 3 bases at J, leaving 3 bases unmatched. The CDR3 has 12 residues. CDR3 DNA: TGTGCCAGCCAGACAGGGAAAGAGACCCAGTACTTC. Its translation: CASQTGKETQYF.

On this clonotype: The CDR3 ends on some other residue instead of the conserved phenylalanine or tryptophan, so this is likely a read error. The rearrangement links TRBV29-1 to TRBJ2-1; a possible D gene is TRBD1 (6 bases). The end of the DNA is better explained by TRBJ2-7, so the J call may be wrong. The germline V gene encodes CDR1 SQVTM and CDR2 ANQGSEA. The CDR3 has 13 amino acids. This CDR3 is CSDGTISPYEQYL. CDR3 nucleotides: TGCAGCGACGGGACAATCTCCCCCTACGAGCAGTACTTA.

Sample share makes this clonotype medium-sized. For the CDR3, the DNA is TGTGCCAGCAGCCCGCTCTGGCGGGGGACAGATTACGAGCAGTACTTC. Translating gives CASSPLWRGTDYEQYF. The chain employs TRBV11-1 and TRBJ2-7, with D tentatively TRBD1 or TRBD2 (7 bases each). The germline V gene encodes CDR1 SGHAT and CDR2 FQDESV (reference sequence). V was pared by 5 bases and J by 4 bases, with 21 bases between. The CDR3 contains 16 residues.

This clonotype was seen more than once but under ten times. The rearrangement links TRBV6-5 to TRBJ2-7; D is perhaps TRBD2 (6 bases). Per germline, CDR1 MNHEY and CDR2 SVGAGI. V lost 8 bases and J 3 bases, leaving 17 bases between the germline ends. This CDR3 region has 14 residues. The CDR3 reads CASEWGGGVYEQYF. In DNA form, the CDR3 reads TGTGCCAGCGAATGGGGAGGAGGGGTCTACGAGCAGTACTTC.

This clonotype was detected a few times. The chain uses TRBV6-1 and TRBJ1-5, with D hard to call. The V end was cut by 1 base, the J end by 2 bases, with 6 bases between. The V gene's germline CDR1 is MNHNS and CDR2 SASEGT. The CDR3 consists of 14 residues. The CDR3 sequence is CASSEGAGNQPQHF. The CDR3 DNA reads as TGTGCCAGCAGTGAAGGAGCGGGCAATCAGCCCCAGCATTTT.

This clonotype was counted once. This sequence joins TRBV20-1 and TRBJ2-3; 7 nucleotides match TRBD2. Trimming at V came to 4 bases and at J to 2 bases, leaving 3 bases not matched to a gene. CDR1 is DFQATT, CDR2 SNEGSKA, per germline (reference sequence). This CDR3 has 13 residues. In nucleotides, the CDR3 is TGCAGTGCTATAGCGGGCCACACAGATACGCAGTATTTT. Residues: CSAIAGHTDTQYF.

The chain is built from TRBV6-6 and TRBJ1-2; 8 bases align to TRBD1. This CDR3 contains 13 residues. With 11 bases clipped from V and 6 bases from J, the junction kept 11 bases outside the gene matches. Germline lookup yields CDR1 MNHNY and CDR2 SVGAGI (reference sequence). DNA for the CDR3: TGTGCCGGCCGCCGACAGGGGCCAGATGGCTACACCTTC. This sequence encodes CAGRRQGPDGYTF.

The chain uses TRBV20-1 and TRBJ2-5, with 13 nucleotides matching TRBD2. Germline-derived CDR1 and CDR2 are DFQATT and SNEGSKA (reference sequence). The CDR3 is made up of 17 amino acids. V was pared by 2 bases and J by 5 bases, with 11 bases of the junction left unmatched. The CDR3 bases are TGCAGTGCTAGACCGGAACTAGCGGGGGGGCCTCCGGAGACCCAGTACTTC. It specifies CSARPELAGGPPETQYF.

A few counts support this clonotype. The chain links TRBV5-1 to TRBJ2-5; 8 bases fit TRBD1. The germline CDR1 and CDR2 sequences are SGHRS and YFSETQ. J gave up 5 bases and V 4 bases, and 4 bases lay outside the gene matches. The CDR3 length is 13 residues. The CDR3 sequence: CASSQGARETQYF. As DNA, the CDR3 is TGCGCCAGCAGCCAGGGGGCGCGGGAGACCCAGTACTTC.

The rearrangement links TRBV19 to TRBJ2-1; 16 bases match TRBD2. The germline gives CDR1 LNHDA, CDR2 SQIVND (reference sequence). V was clipped by 5 bases and J by 6 bases; unmatched bases: 7. The CDR3 runs 17 residues. The DNA for the CDR3 is TGTGCCAGTAGTTTAGGGACTAGCGGGGGGGCCGGCAATGAGCAGTTCTTC. It is translated as CASSLGTSGGAGNEQFF.

J is TRBJ1-5 and V is TRBV27, with 9 bases that match TRBD1. V trimming: 4 bases; J trimming: 6 bases; junction bases outside the gene matches: 7. CDR3 length equals 15 residues. Germline V lookup: CDR1 MNHEY, CDR2 SMNVEV (reference sequence). The CDR3 DNA sequence: TGTGCCAGCAGTTCTACAGGGGGCCGGGGTCAGCCCCAGCATTTT. This translates into CASSSTGGRGQPQHF.

The rearrangement links TRBV6-5 to TRBJ2-5; the match to TRBD2 covers 11 bases. Germline V gene lookup returns CDR1 MNHEY and CDR2 SVGAGI. The CDR3 is 15 amino acids. V gave up 2 bases and J gave up 1 base; unmatched junction bases: 0. The CDR3 is CASSYGTSGQETQYF. In DNA form, the CDR3 reads TGTGCCAGCAGTTACGGGACTAGCGGCCAAGAGACCCAGTACTTC.

The chain links TRBV5-6 to TRBJ1-2; D may be TRBD1 (6 bases). There are 16 residues in the CDR3. Germline loops: CDR1 SGHDT, CDR2 YYEEEE. The V end was cut by 1 base, the J end by 3 bases, with 16 bases between. The CDR3 DNA is TGTGCCAGCAGCTTGTACACAGGGAAGTGGGACTATGGCTACACCTTC. Translating gives CASSLYTGKWDYGYTF.